These T cell receptor beta chains were read from a single sample in a study of blood T cell repertoires in COVID-19. Generated by immunoSEQ multiplex PCR, the TCRdb table keeps only in-frame clones and is missing some. The sample has some 70,000 clones, 76% seen once. The sequencing input was peripheral blood. These TCRs come from a man in his sixties with COVID-19, enrolled during active disease. CDR3s include the opening cysteine and the closing phenylalanine or tryptophan. Fields, in order: J gene, V gene, D gene, clone size, CDR3 protein, CDR3 DNA. D genes are given only for firm matches. Rows give clone size only sometimes, using once, few, many, or a class for an expanded clone.

j_gene: TRBJ1-1; v_gene: TRBV29-1; d_gene: -; abundance: -; CDR3aa: CSVVRNTEAFF; CDR3nt: TGCAGCGTTGTGAGGAACACTGAAGCTTTCTTT
j_gene: TRBJ2-2; v_gene: TRBV5-1; d_gene: -; abundance: -; CDR3aa: CASSFLQGTGELFF; CDR3nt: TGCGCCAGCAGCTTCCTACAGGGTACCGGGGAGCTGTTTTTT
j_gene: TRBJ1-1; v_gene: TRBV5-4; d_gene: -; abundance: -; CDR3aa: CASSFDMNTEAFF; CDR3nt: TGTGCCAGCAGCTTTGACATGAACACTGAAGCTTTCTTT
j_gene: TRBJ2-7; v_gene: TRBV6-6; d_gene: TRBD2; abundance: -; CDR3aa: CATKTSGSQKGEQYF; CDR3nt: TGTGCCACCAAGACTAGCGGGAGCCAGAAGGGTGAGCAGTACTTC
j_gene: TRBJ1-2; v_gene: TRBV28; d_gene: -; abundance: once; CDR3aa: CASRPGNYGYTF; CDR3nt: TGTGCCAGCAGGCCAGGAAATTATGGCTACACCTTC
j_gene: TRBJ1-2; v_gene: TRBV11-2; d_gene: TRBD1; abundance: -; CDR3aa: CASSLDPGTGRYGYTF; CDR3nt: TGTGCCAGCAGCTTAGACCCGGGGACAGGGCGATATGGCTACACCTTC
j_gene: TRBJ2-2; v_gene: TRBV5-5; d_gene: -; abundance: -; CDR3aa: CASSFRGGIAGELFF; CDR3nt: TGTGCCAGCAGCTTTAGGGGGGGCATCGCCGGGGAGCTGTTTTTT
j_gene: TRBJ1-1; v_gene: TRBV6-1; d_gene: -; abundance: -; CDR3aa: CASSETGNTEAFF; CDR3nt: TGTGCCAGCAGTGAGACGGGAAACACTGAAGCTTTCTTT
j_gene: TRBJ1-2; v_gene: TRBV7-2; d_gene: -; abundance: -; CDR3aa: CASSLVSGEGYGYTF; CDR3nt: TGTGCCAGCAGCTTAGTTTCGGGGGAGGGCTATGGCTACACCTTC
j_gene: TRBJ1-2; v_gene: TRBV18; d_gene: -; abundance: -; CDR3aa: CASSPDRPKAPDF; CDR3nt: TGTGCCAGCTCACCAGACAGGCCAAAGGCCCCTGACTTC
j_gene: TRBJ2-5; v_gene: TRBV5-1; d_gene: -; abundance: -; CDR3aa: CASSSGQSQETQYF; CDR3nt: TGCGCCAGCAGCTCGGGACAATCCCAAGAGACCCAGTACTTC
j_gene: TRBJ2-7; v_gene: TRBV10-3; d_gene: TRBD2; abundance: -; CDR3aa: CAIRTSGGYEQYF; CDR3nt: TGTGCCATACGGACTAGCGGGGGGTACGAGCAGTACTTC
j_gene: TRBJ1-6; v_gene: TRBV5-1; d_gene: -; abundance: -; CDR3aa: CASSIKTDSPLHF; CDR3nt: TGCGCCAGCAGCATAAAAACGGATTCACCCCTCCACTTT
j_gene: TRBJ1-5; v_gene: TRBV2; d_gene: TRBD1; abundance: many; CDR3aa: CASSSRGRNSNQPQHF; CDR3nt: TGTGCCAGCAGCTCCAGGGGGAGGAATAGCAATCAGCCCCAGCATTTT
j_gene: TRBJ2-7; v_gene: TRBV6-5; d_gene: TRBD1; abundance: -; CDR3aa: CASSTRTGATYEQYF; CDR3nt: TGTGCCAGCAGTACCCGGACAGGGGCCACCTACGAGCAGTACTTC
j_gene: TRBJ2-7; v_gene: TRBV2; d_gene: TRBD1; abundance: -; CDR3aa: CASSGQGVHEQYF; CDR3nt: TGTGCCAGCAGTGGACAGGGGGTCCACGAGCAGTACTTC
j_gene: TRBJ2-7; v_gene: TRBV12-5; d_gene: -; abundance: few; CDR3aa: CASGFGAIYEQYF; CDR3nt: TGTGCTAGTGGTTTTGGGGCTATCTACGAGCAGTACTTC
j_gene: TRBJ2-1; v_gene: TRBV7-9; d_gene: TRBD2; abundance: once; CDR3aa: CASSWTSGSYNEQFF; CDR3nt: TGTGCCAGCAGCTGGACTAGCGGGTCCTACAATGAGCAGTTCTTC
j_gene: TRBJ1-3; v_gene: TRBV6-5; d_gene: -; abundance: -; CDR3aa: CASSNGGSGNTIYF; CDR3nt: TGTGCCAGCTCGAACGGAGGCTCTGGAAACACCATATATTTT
j_gene: TRBJ1-2; v_gene: TRBV11-3; d_gene: TRBD1; abundance: few; CDR3aa: CASSLGTGGYTF; CDR3nt: TGTGCCAGCAGCTTGGGGACAGGGGGCTACACCTTC
j_gene: TRBJ1-6; v_gene: TRBV5-1; d_gene: -; abundance: -; CDR3aa: CASSFATASSYNSPLHF; CDR3nt: TGCGCCAGCAGCTTCGCGACTGCCAGCTCCTATAATTCACCCCTCCACTTT
j_gene: TRBJ2-7; v_gene: TRBV6-5; d_gene: -; abundance: -; CDR3aa: CASSPREWQYF; CDR3nt: TGTGCCAGCAGCCCCCGGGAATGGCAGTACTTC
j_gene: TRBJ1-3; v_gene: TRBV15; d_gene: TRBD1; abundance: once; CDR3aa: CATSSLRTGGNTIYF; CDR3nt: TGTGCCACCAGCAGCCTAAGGACAGGGGGAAACACCATATATTTT
j_gene: TRBJ1-4; v_gene: TRBV19; d_gene: -; abundance: -; CDR3aa: CASGRGSTNEKLFF; CDR3nt: TGTGCCAGTGGGCGCGGGTCGACTAATGAAAAACTGTTTTTT
j_gene: TRBJ1-3; v_gene: TRBV5-4; d_gene: TRBD1; abundance: -; CDR3aa: CASSLGTGGGNTIYF; CDR3nt: TGTGCCAGCAGCTTAGGGACAGGGGGCGGAAACACCATATATTTT
j_gene: TRBJ2-3; v_gene: TRBV5-1; d_gene: -; abundance: -; CDR3aa: CASSLGGFTDTQYF; CDR3nt: TGCGCCAGCAGCTTGGGGGGCTTCACAGATACGCAGTATTTT
j_gene: TRBJ2-7; v_gene: TRBV30; d_gene: -; abundance: once; CDR3aa: CAGGKPGLTSYEQYF; CDR3nt: TGTGCCGGCGGAAAACCGGGACTCACCTCCTACGAGCAGTACTTC
j_gene: TRBJ2-7; v_gene: TRBV28; d_gene: TRBD1; abundance: -; CDR3aa: CASIPSGTGVYEQYF; CDR3nt: TGTGCCAGCATCCCAAGTGGGACAGGTGTCTACGAGCAGTACTTC
j_gene: TRBJ2-5; v_gene: TRBV9; d_gene: -; abundance: -; CDR3aa: CASSVASDGTGTQYF; CDR3nt: TGTGCCAGCAGCGTGGCCTCCGACGGAACAGGGACCCAGTACTTC
j_gene: TRBJ2-5; v_gene: TRBV11-2; d_gene: TRBD2; abundance: few; CDR3aa: CASSLLAGQETQYF; CDR3nt: TGTGCCAGCAGCTTACTAGCGGGGCAAGAGACCCAGTACTTC
j_gene: TRBJ1-3; v_gene: TRBV14; d_gene: -; abundance: -; CDR3aa: CASSQFHYTGNTIYF; CDR3nt: TGTGCCAGCAGCCAATTTCACTATACCGGAAACACCATATATTTT
j_gene: TRBJ2-3; v_gene: TRBV5-1; d_gene: TRBD1; abundance: -; CDR3aa: CASNQGQGGDTQYF; CDR3nt: TGCGCCAGCAACCAAGGACAGGGGGGTGATACGCAGTATTTT
j_gene: TRBJ2-3; v_gene: TRBV5-1; d_gene: TRBD1; abundance: -; CDR3aa: CASQKGASTDTQYF; CDR3nt: TGCGCCAGCCAAAAGGGGGCTAGCACAGATACGCAGTATTTT
j_gene: TRBJ1-5; v_gene: TRBV19; d_gene: TRBD1; abundance: few; CDR3aa: CASSIPDRDNQPQHF; CDR3nt: TGTGCCAGTAGTATTCCCGACAGGGACAATCAGCCCCAGCATTTT
j_gene: TRBJ2-7; v_gene: TRBV15; d_gene: TRBD1; abundance: -; CDR3aa: CATSRFDRGREQYF; CDR3nt: TGTGCCACCAGCAGGTTCGACAGGGGAAGGGAGCAGTACTTC
j_gene: TRBJ1-4; v_gene: TRBV5-1; d_gene: -; abundance: -; CDR3aa: CASDCFSEEDEKLFF; CDR3nt: TGCGCCAGCGACTGTTTTAGTGAGGAAGACGAAAAACTGTTTTTT
j_gene: TRBJ1-1; v_gene: TRBV10-3; d_gene: TRBD1; abundance: -; CDR3aa: CAISGTGTGADTEAFF; CDR3nt: TGTGCCATCAGTGGAACCGGGACAGGGGCAGACACTGAAGCTTTCTTT
j_gene: TRBJ2-2; v_gene: TRBV5-1; d_gene: TRBD2; abundance: -; CDR3aa: CASNPSAGGLTGELFF; CDR3nt: TGCGCCAGCAATCCTTCAGCGGGAGGGTTGACCGGGGAGCTGTTTTTT
j_gene: TRBJ2-7; v_gene: TRBV7-9; d_gene: -; abundance: -; CDR3aa: CASSYTAYEQYF; CDR3nt: TGTGCCAGCAGCTACACAGCCTACGAGCAGTACTTC
j_gene: TRBJ2-6; v_gene: TRBV5-4; d_gene: -; abundance: -; CDR3aa: CASSPRAPSSGANVLTF; CDR3nt: TGTGCCAGCAGCCCCAGGGCCCCCAGCTCTGGGGCCAACGTCCTGACTTTC
j_gene: TRBJ2-3; v_gene: TRBV7-3; d_gene: -; abundance: -; CDR3aa: CASSLMAGVSDTQYF; CDR3nt: TGTGCCAGCAGCTTAATGGCAGGGGTGTCAGATACGCAGTATTTT
j_gene: TRBJ1-2; v_gene: TRBV6-2/TRBV6-3; d_gene: TRBD1; abundance: -; CDR3aa: CASSNRGAVRGYTF; CDR3nt: TGTGCCAGCAGTAACAGGGGCGCGGTTCGCGGCTACACCTTC
j_gene: TRBJ2-2; v_gene: TRBV18; d_gene: TRBD2; abundance: -; CDR3aa: CASSPRRERITGELFF; CDR3nt: TGTGCCAGCTCACCTCGGCGGGAGAGGATCACCGGGGAGCTGTTTTTT
j_gene: TRBJ2-5; v_gene: TRBV12-3/TRBV12-4; d_gene: -; abundance: -; CDR3aa: CASSSDSQETQYF; CDR3nt: TGTGCCAGCAGTTCTGACTCCCAAGAGACCCAGTACTTC
j_gene: TRBJ1-5; v_gene: TRBV19; d_gene: -; abundance: -; CDR3aa: CASSFPDRSHQPQHF; CDR3nt: TGTGCCAGTAGTTTTCCCGACAGGTCCCATCAGCCCCAGCATTTT
j_gene: TRBJ2-5; v_gene: TRBV5-4; d_gene: -; abundance: -; CDR3aa: CASSLQNQETQYF; CDR3nt: TGTGCCAGCAGCTTACAGAACCAAGAGACCCAGTACTTC
j_gene: TRBJ1-2; v_gene: TRBV6-5; d_gene: TRBD1; abundance: -; CDR3aa: CATKGANYGYTF; CDR3nt: TGTGCCACCAAGGGGGCCAACTATGGCTACACCTTC
j_gene: TRBJ2-7; v_gene: TRBV6-5; d_gene: TRBD1; abundance: -; CDR3aa: CASSPTGSPGNEQYF; CDR3nt: TGTGCCAGCAGTCCGACAGGGTCCCCCGGTAACGAGCAGTACTTC
j_gene: TRBJ2-1; v_gene: TRBV24-1; d_gene: -; abundance: -; CDR3aa: CATSGAGQPSSYNEQFF; CDR3nt: TGTGCCACCAGTGGCGCGGGACAGCCGAGCTCCTACAATGAGCAGTTCTTC
j_gene: TRBJ2-7; v_gene: TRBV4-2; d_gene: -; abundance: -; CDR3aa: CASSPGFPGQYEQYF; CDR3nt: TGTGCCAGCAGCCCCGGATTCCCGGGACAATACGAGCAGTACTTC
j_gene: TRBJ2-7; v_gene: TRBV2; d_gene: TRBD2; abundance: few; CDR3aa: CASSASGRAHEQYF; CDR3nt: TGTGCCAGCAGCGCTAGCGGGAGGGCCCACGAGCAGTACTTC
j_gene: TRBJ2-7; v_gene: TRBV27; d_gene: -; abundance: -; CDR3aa: CASSSPGAGDYEQYF; CDR3nt: TGTGCCAGCAGTTCCCCAGGGGCGGGGGACTACGAGCAGTACTTC
j_gene: TRBJ1-5; v_gene: TRBV7-9; d_gene: TRBD1; abundance: -; CDR3aa: CASSLTGTNNQPQHF; CDR3nt: TGTGCCAGCAGCTTGACAGGGACAAACAATCAGCCCCAGCATTTT
j_gene: TRBJ2-7; v_gene: TRBV2; d_gene: -; abundance: -; CDR3aa: CASSASLTVHEQYF; CDR3nt: TGTGCCAGCAGTGCTTCGTTGACAGTCCACGAGCAGTACTTC
j_gene: TRBJ2-3; v_gene: TRBV5-1; d_gene: -; abundance: -; CDR3aa: CASSFTGDTQYF; CDR3nt: TGCGCCAGCAGCTTTACAGGAGATACGCAGTATTTT
j_gene: TRBJ2-3; v_gene: TRBV11-2; d_gene: TRBD2; abundance: -; CDR3aa: CASSLGGGPTDTQYF; CDR3nt: TGTGCCAGCAGCTTAGGCGGGGGGCCCACAGATACGCAGTATTTT